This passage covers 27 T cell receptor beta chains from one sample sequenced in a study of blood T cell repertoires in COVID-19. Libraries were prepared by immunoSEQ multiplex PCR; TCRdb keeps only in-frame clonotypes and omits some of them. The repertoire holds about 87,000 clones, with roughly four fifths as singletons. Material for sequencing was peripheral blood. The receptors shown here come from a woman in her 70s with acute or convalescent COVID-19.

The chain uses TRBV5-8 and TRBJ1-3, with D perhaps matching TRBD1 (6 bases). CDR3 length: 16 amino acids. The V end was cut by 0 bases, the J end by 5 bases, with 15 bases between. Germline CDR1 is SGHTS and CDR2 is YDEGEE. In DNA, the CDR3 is TGTGCCAGCAGCTTGGAGGGGGTGGGAACACGAAACACCATATATTTT. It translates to CASSLEGVGTRNTIYF.

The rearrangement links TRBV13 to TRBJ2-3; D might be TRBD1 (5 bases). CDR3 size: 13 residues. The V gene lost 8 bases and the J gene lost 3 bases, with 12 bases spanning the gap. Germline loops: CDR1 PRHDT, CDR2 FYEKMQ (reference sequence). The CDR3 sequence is CASVGEVTDTQYF. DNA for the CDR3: TGTGCCAGCGTAGGGGAAGTTACAGATACGCAGTATTTT.

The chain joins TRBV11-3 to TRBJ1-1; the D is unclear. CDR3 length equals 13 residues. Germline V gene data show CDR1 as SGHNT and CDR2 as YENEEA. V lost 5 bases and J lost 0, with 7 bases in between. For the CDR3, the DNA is TGTGCCAGCAGCAGACACATGAACACTGAAGCTTTCTTT. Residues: CASSRHMNTEAFF.

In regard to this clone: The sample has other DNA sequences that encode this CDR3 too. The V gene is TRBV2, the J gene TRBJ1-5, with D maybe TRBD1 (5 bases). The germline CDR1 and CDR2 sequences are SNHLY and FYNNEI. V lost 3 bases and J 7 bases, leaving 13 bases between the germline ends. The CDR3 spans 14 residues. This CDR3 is CASSEHRRDQPQHF. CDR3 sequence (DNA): TGTGCCAGCAGTGAGCATAGGCGGGACCAGCCCCAGCATTTT.

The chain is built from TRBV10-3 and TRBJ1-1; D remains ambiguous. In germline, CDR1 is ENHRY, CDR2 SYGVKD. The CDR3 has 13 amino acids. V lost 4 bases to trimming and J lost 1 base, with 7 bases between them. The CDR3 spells CAISGPENTEAFF. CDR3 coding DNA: TGTGCCATCAGTGGTCCAGAGAACACTGAAGCTTTCTTT.

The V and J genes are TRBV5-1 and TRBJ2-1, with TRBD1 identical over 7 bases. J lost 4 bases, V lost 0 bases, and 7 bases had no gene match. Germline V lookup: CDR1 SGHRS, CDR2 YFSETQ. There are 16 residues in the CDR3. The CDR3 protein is CASSLARDSQYNEQFF. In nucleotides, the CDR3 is TGCGCCAGCAGCTTGGCCCGGGACAGCCAGTACAATGAGCAGTTCTTC.

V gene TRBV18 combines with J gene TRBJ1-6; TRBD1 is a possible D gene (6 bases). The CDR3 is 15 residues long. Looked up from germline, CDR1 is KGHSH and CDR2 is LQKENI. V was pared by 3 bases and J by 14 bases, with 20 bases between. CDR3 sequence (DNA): TGTGCCAGCTCACCGGAAGGGACATCGGTTTTAACCCTCCACTTT. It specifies CASSPEGTSVLTLHF. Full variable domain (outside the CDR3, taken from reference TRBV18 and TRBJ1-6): NAGVMQNPRHLVRRRGQEARLRCSPMKGHSHVYWYRQLPEEGLKFMVYLQKENIIDESGMPKERFSAEFPKEGPSILRIQQVVRGDSAAYFCASSPEGTSVLTLHFGNGTRLTVT.

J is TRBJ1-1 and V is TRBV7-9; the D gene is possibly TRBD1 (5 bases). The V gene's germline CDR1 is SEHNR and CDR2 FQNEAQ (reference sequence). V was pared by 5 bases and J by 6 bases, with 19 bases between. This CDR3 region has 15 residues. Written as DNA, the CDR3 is TGTGCCAGCAGCCTCTATATTCAGGGAAAGGCTGAAGCTTTCTTT. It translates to CASSLYIQGKAEAFF.

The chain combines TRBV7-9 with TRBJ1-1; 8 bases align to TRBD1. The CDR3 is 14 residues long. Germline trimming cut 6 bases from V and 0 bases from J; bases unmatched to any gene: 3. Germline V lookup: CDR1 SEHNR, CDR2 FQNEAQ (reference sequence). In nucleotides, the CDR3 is TGTGCCAGCAGTTCACAGGGGGTGAACACTGAAGCTTTCTTT. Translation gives CASSSQGVNTEAFF.

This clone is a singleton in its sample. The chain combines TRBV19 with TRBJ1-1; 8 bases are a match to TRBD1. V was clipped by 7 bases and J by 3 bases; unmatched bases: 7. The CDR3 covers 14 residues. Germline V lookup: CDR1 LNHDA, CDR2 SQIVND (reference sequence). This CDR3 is CASNDRGGYTEAFF. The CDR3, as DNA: TGTGCCAGTAACGACAGGGGCGGCTACACTGAAGCTTTCTTT.

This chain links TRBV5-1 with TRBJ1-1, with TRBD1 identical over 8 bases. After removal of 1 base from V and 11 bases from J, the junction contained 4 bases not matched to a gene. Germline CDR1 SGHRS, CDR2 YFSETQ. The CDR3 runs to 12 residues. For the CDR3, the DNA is TGCGCCAGCAGCTTGACAGGGGGAAACGCTTTCTTT. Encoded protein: CASSLTGGNAFF.

The CDR3 nucleotides are TGTGCCAGCAGGGGCCCAGGGCGAGAGACCCAGTACTTC. Protein sequence: CASRGPGRETQYF. The V call is TRBV2, the J call TRBJ2-5; a possible D gene is TRBD1 (5 bases). The germline gives CDR1 SNHLY, CDR2 FYNNEI. This CDR3 has 13 residues. V was trimmed by 6 bases and J by 4 bases, leaving 12 bases between them.

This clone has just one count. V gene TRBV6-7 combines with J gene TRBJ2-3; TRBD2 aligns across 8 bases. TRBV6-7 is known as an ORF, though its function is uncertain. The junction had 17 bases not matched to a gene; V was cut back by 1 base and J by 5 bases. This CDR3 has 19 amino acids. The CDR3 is CASSYWIGVEAGAGDTQYF. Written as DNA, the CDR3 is TGTGCCAGCAGTTACTGGATAGGGGTCGAAGCGGGGGCAGGAGATACGCAGTATTTT.

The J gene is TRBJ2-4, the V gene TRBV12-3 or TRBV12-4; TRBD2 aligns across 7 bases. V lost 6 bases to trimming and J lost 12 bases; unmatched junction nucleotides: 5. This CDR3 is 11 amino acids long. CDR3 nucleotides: TGTGCCAGCAGATCAGCGGGGTCTCAGTACTTC. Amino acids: CASRSAGSQYF.

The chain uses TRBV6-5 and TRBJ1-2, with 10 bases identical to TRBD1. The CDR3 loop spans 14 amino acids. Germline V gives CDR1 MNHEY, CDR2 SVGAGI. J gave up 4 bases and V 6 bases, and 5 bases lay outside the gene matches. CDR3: CASRRDRGSYGYTF. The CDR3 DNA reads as TGTGCCAGCAGGAGGGACAGGGGCAGCTATGGCTACACCTTC.

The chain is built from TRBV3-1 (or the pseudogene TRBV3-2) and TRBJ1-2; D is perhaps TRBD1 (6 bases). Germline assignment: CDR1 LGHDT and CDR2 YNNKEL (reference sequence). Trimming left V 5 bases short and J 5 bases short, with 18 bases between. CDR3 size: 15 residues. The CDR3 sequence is CASSAGTGSLYGYTF. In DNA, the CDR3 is TGTGCCAGCAGCGCCGGAACAGGGAGCTTATATGGCTACACCTTC.

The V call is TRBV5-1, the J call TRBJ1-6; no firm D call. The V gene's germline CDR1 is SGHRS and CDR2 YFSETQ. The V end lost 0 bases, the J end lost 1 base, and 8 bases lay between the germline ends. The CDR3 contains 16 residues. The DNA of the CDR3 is TGCGCCAGCAGCTTGGTCTCGGGGTCCTATAATTCACCCCTCCACTTT. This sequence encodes CASSLVSGSYNSPLHF.

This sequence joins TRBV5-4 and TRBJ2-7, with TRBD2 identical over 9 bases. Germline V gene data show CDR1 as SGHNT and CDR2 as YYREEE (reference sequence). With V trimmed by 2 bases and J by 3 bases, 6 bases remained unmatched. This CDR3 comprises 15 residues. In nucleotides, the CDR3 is TGTGCCAGCAGCTTTCTAAGCGGGGGGCTCTACGAGCAGTACTTC. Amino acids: CASSFLSGGLYEQYF.

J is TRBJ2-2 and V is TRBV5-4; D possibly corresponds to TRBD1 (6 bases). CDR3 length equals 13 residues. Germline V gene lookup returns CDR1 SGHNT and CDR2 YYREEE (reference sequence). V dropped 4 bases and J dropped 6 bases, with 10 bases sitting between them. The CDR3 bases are TGTGCCAGCAGCCCCGGGACATCCGGGGAGCTGTTTTTT. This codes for CASSPGTSGELFF.

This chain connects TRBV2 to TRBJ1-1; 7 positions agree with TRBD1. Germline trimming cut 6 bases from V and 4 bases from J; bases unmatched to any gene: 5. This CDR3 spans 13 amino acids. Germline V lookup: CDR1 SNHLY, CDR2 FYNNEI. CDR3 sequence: CASSSTGITEAFF. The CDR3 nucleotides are TGTGCCAGCAGCTCGACAGGGATCACTGAAGCTTTCTTT. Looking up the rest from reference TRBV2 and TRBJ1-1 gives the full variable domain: EPEVTQTPSHQVTQMGQEVILRCVPISNHLYFYWYRQILGQKVEFLVSFYNNEISEKSEIFDDQFSVERPDGSNFTLKIRSTKLEDSAMYFCASSSTGITEAFFGQGTRLTVV.

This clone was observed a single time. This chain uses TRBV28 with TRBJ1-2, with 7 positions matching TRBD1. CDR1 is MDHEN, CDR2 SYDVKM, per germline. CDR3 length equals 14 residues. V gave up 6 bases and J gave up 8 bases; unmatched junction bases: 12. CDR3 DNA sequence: TGTGCCAGCAGGGAACAGGGGTCCCCCTGGGGCTACACCTTC. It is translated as CASREQGSPWGYTF.

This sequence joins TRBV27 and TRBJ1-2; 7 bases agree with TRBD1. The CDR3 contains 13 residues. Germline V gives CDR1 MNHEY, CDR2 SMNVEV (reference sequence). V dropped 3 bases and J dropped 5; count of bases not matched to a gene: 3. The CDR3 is CASSLTGTYGYTF. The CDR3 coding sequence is TGTGCCAGCAGTTTGACAGGGACGTATGGCTACACCTTC.

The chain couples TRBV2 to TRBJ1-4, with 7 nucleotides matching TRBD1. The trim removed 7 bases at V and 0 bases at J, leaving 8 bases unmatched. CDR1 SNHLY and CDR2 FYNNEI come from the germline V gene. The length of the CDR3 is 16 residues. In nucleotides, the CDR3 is TGTGCCAGCAACTACAGGGGCCCTGCAACTAATGAAAAACTGTTTTTT. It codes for CASNYRGPATNEKLFF.

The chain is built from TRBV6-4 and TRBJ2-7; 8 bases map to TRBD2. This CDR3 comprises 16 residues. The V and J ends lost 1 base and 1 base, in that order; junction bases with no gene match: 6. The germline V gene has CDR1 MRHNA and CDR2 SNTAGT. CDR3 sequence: CASSDWLCGGSYEQYF. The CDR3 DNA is TGTGCCAGCAGTGACTGGCTTTGCGGGGGGTCCTACGAGCAGTACTTC.

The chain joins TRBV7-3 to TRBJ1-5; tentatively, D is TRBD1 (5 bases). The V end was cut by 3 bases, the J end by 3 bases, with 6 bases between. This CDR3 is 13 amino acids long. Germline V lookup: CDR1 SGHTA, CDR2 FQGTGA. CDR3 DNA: TGTGCCAGCAGCTTCGGACACAATCAGCCCCAGCATTTT. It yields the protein CASSFGHNQPQHF.

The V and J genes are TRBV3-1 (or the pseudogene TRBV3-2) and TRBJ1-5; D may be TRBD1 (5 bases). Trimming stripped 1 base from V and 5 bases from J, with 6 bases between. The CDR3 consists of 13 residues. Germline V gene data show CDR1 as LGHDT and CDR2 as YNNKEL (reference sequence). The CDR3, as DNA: TGTGCCAGCAGCCAAGCGGGGGATCAGCCCCAGCATTTT. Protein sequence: CASSQAGDQPQHF.

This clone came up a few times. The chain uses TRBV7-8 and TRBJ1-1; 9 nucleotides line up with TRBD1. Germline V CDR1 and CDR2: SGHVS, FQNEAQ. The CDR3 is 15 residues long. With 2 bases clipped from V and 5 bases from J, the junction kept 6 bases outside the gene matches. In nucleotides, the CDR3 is TGTGCCAGCAGCTTACGGGACAGGGCATGGACTGAAGCTTTCTTT. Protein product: CASSLRDRAWTEAFF.